This TCR beta chain came from a study of siplizumab effects on memory and regulatory T cells (dated by TCRdb to 2018 to 2020). With regard to the full study: The study examined how the anti-CD2 antibody siplizumab affects alloreactive T-cell subsets in allogeneic mixed lymphocyte reactions built from human PBMCs. The paper's findings and limits, for the study overall: Because sequences at frequencies below about 10^-5 were poorly captured, only a minor fraction of alloreactive clones could be mapped back to unstimulated subsets. Compared with memory T cells, unstimulated naive T cells appeared more diverse, and naive cells seemed to make a substantial contribution to the alloresponse. The suppressive function of proliferating Tregs from siplizumab cultures was not functionally confirmed. Of the alloreactive CD4+ clones that could be mapped, the Treg-derived share averaged approximately 67% with siplizumab compared with about 25% in control reactions. Roughly 80-95% of proliferating CD4+ or CD8+ clones could not be assigned a naive or memory phenotype. The cumulative frequency of alloreactive sequences traceable to unstimulated CD4+ memory T cells was significantly reduced by siplizumab.

In regard to this clone: What this receptor recognizes is not known. Base qualities are not recorded, but no much larger clone differs from it by a single base.

The library was prepared using the immunoSEQ multiplex PCR assay. Each sample had 90,000 to 100,000 TCR templates assayed by the deep sequencing platform. Genomic DNA extracted from sorted T cells was used for TCRbeta CDR3 sequencing. Per the source publication's procedure: The R programming language was used for the clonal analysis of the TCRbeta CDR3 data. Alloreactive CD4+ and CD8+ clones were defined by comparing unstimulated samples with post-reaction CFSE-low samples. By matching sequences to the repertoires of sorted unstimulated Treg and non-Treg cells, each alloreactive CD4+ clone was assigned a regulatory or non-regulatory origin. TCRdb retrieved this table from immuneACCESS and kept in-frame rearrangements only. Not all clones are present; in checked studies, unresolved V genes account for under half, and no reason is known for the remainder. That table supplies the V and J calls and clone size; D and trimming were determined from the DNA. This sample lists 50,000 to 60,000 clones; about 90% were detected once. Of the sample, under 0.35% falls within the top ten clones.

In three donor pairs, further sequencing was done on unstimulated CD8+ naive, CD4+ memory, CD8+ TEMRA, CD4+ naive and CD8+ effector memory subsets. Sorted unstimulated T cells and proliferating T cells recovered from mixed lymphocyte reactions underwent TCRbeta CDR3 sequencing. Fresh whole blood from approximately 11 HLA-typed healthy donors served as the source for isolating PBMCs. Germline trimming amounts to 4 bases on V and 6 bases on J, with 11 as the count of junction bases outside the gene matches. The CDR3 covers 15 residues, taking in both the cysteine and the phenylalanine. Here the CDR3 DNA is all that survives: 45 bases in frame from base 1. Per the germline V gene (reference sequence), SGHNT is the CDR1 and YYREEE is the CDR2.

The chain links TRBV5-4 with TRBJ1-1, with 8 central nucleotides matching TRBD1. The sample comprised naive CD8+ T cells sorted from blood. The cell subset or site label of this sample denotes: unstimulated naive T cells. This clonotype was sampled from a human donor in good health. The DNA sequence is TGTGCCAGCAGCCCCCGGGACGGACAGGGCTCTGAAGCTTTCTTT. Its protein product is CASSPRDGQGSEAFF.